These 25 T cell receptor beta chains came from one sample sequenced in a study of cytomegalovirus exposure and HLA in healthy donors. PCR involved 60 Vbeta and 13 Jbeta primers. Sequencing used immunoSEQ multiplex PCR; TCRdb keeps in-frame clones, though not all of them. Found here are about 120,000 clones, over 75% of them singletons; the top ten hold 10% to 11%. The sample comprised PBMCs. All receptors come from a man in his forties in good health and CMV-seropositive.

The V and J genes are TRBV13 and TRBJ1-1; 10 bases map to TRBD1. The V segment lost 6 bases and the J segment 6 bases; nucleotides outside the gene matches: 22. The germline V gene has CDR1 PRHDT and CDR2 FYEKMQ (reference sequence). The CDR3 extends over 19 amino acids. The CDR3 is CASSSLNYPGQGIIPEAFF. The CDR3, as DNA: TGTGCCAGCAGTTCCCTAAACTACCCGGGACAGGGGATTATCCCTGAAGCTTTCTTT.

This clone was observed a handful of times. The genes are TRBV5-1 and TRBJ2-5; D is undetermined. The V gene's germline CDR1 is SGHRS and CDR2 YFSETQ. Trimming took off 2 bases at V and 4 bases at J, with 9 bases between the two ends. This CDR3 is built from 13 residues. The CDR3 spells CASSFKFRETQYF. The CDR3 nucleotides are TGCGCCAGCAGCTTTAAGTTTAGAGAGACCCAGTACTTC. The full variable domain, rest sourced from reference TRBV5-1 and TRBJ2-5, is KAGVTQTPRYLIKTRGQQVTLSCSPISGHRSVSWYQQTPGQGLQFLFEYFSETQRNKGNFPGRFSGRQFSNSRSEMNVSTLELGDSALYLCASSFKFRETQYFGPGTRLLVL.

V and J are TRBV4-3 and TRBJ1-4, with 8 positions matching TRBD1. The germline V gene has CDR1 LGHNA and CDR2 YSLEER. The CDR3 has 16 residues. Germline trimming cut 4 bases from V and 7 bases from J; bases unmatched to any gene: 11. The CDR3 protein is CASSPSQDREVEKLFF. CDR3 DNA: TGCGCCAGCAGCCCGAGCCAGGACAGGGAAGTTGAAAAACTGTTTTTT.

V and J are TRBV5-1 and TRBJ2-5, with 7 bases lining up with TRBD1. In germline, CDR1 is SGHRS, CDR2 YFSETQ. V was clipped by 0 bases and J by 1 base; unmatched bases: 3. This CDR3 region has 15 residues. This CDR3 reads CASSLEGAAQETQYF. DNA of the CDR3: TGCGCCAGCAGCTTGGAGGGGGCAGCCCAAGAGACCCAGTACTTC.

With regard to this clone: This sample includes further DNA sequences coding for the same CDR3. The CDR3 DNA is TGTGCCAGCTCAGCAGGACAACAAGAGACCCAGTACTTC. Its protein product is CASSAGQQETQYF. This chain links TRBV18 with TRBJ2-5; maybe TRBD1 (5 bases). This CDR3 is built from 13 residues. Trimming stripped 5 bases from V and 2 bases from J, with 9 bases between. Germline-derived CDR1 and CDR2 are KGHSH and LQKENI.

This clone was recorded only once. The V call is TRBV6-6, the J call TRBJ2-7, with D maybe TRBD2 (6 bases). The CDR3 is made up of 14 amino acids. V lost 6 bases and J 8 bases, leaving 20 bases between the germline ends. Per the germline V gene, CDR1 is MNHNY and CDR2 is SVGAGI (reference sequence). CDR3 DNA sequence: TGTGCCAGCAGATTTTCCCGGGAGAAACTAAAGCAGTACTTC. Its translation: CASRFSREKLKQYF.

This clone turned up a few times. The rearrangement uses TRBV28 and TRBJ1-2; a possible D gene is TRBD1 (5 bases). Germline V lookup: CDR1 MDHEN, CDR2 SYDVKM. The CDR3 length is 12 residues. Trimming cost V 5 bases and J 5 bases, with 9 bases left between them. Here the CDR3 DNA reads TGTGCCAGCAGTGTACAGGAATATGGCTACACCTTC. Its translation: CASSVQEYGYTF.

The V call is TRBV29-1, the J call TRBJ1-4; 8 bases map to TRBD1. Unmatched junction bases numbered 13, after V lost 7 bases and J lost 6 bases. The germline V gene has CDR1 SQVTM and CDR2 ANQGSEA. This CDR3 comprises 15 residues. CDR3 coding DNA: TGCAGCGCAGCAGGGGGCGCGAGATCGCATGAAAAACTGTTTTTT. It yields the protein CSAAGGARSHEKLFF.

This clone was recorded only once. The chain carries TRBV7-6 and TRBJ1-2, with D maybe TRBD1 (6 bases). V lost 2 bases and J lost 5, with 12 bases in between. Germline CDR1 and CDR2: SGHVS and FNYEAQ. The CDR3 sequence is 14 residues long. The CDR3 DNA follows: TGTGCCAGCAGCTTACCCGGTGGACAGTATGGCTACACCTTC. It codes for CASSLPGGQYGYTF.

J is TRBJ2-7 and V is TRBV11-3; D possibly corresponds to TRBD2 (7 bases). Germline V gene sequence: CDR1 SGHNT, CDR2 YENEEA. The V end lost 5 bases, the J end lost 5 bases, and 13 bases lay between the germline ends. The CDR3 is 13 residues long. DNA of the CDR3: TGTGCCAGCAGCCCCCGGGGGGCAAACGAGCAGTACTTC. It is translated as CASSPRGANEQYF. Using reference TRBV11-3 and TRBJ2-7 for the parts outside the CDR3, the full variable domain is EAGVVQSPRYKIIEKKQPVAFWCNPISGHNTLYWYLQNLGQGPELLIRYENEEAVDDSQLPKDRFSAERLKGVDSTLKIQPAELGDSAVYLCASSPRGANEQYFGPGTRLTVT.

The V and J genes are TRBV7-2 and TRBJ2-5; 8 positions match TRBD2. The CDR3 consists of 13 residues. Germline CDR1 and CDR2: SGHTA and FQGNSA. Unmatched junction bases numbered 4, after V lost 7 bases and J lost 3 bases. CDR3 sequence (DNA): TGTGCCAGCAATACACTAGCGGAAGAGACCCAGTACTTC. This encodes CASNTLAEETQYF.

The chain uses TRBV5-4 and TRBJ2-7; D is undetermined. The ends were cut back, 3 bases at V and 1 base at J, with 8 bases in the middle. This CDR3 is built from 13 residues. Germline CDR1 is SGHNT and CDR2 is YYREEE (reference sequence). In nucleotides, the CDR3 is TGTGCCAGCAGCTCGGTACAGTCCTACGAGCAGTACTTC. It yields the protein CASSSVQSYEQYF.

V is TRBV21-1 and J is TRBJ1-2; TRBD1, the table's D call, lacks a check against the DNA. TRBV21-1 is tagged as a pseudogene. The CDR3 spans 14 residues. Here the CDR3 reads CASSLRTSTYGYTF. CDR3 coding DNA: TGTGCCAGCAGCCTCCGGACAAGCACCTATGGCTACACCTTC.

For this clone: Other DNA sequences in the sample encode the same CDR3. The CDR3 sequence is CASSLGGDASGYTF. DNA for the CDR3: TGTGCCAGCAGTTTAGGCGGGGACGCGTCTGGCTACACCTTC. The chain combines TRBV28 with TRBJ1-2; D perhaps matches TRBD1 (5 bases). Trimming pared 2 bases from V and 7 bases from J, leaving 14 bases between. The CDR3 is made up of 14 amino acids. CDR1 and CDR2 from the germline V gene are MDHEN and SYDVKM.

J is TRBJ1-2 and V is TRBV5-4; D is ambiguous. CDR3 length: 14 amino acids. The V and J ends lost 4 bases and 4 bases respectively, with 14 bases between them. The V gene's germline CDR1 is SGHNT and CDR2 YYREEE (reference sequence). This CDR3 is CASSPIPGTYGYTF. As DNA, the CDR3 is TGTGCCAGCAGCCCAATTCCGGGAACCTATGGCTACACCTTC.

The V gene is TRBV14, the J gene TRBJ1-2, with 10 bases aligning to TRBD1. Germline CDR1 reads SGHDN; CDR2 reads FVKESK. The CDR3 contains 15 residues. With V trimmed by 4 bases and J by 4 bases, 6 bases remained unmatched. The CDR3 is CASSRGQGVGYGYTF. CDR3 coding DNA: TGTGCCAGCAGCCGCGGACAGGGGGTTGGCTATGGCTACACCTTC.

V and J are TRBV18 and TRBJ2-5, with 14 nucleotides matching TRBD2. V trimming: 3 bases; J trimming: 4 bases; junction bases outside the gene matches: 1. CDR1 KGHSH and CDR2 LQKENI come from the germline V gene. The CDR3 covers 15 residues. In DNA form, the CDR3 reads TGTGCCAGCTCACCCGGGACTAGCGGGGGAGAGACCCAGTACTTC. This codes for CASSPGTSGGETQYF.

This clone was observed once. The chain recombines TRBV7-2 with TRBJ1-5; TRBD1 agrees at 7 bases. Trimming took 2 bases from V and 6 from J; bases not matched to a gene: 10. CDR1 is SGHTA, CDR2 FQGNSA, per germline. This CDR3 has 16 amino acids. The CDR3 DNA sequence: TGTGCCAGCAGCTTAACGACAGGGATTGGGGTTCAGCCCCAGCATTTT. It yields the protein CASSLTTGIGVQPQHF. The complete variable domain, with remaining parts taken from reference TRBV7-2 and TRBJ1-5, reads GAGVSQSPSNKVTEKGKDVELRCDPISGHTALYWYRQSLGQGLEFLIYFQGNSAPDKSGLPSDRFSAERTGGSVSTLTIQRTQQEDSAVYLCASSLTTGIGVQPQHFGDGTRLSIL.

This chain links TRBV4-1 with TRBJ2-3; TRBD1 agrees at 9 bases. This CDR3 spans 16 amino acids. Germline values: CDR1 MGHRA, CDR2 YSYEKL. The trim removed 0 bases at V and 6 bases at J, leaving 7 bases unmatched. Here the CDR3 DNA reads TGCGCCAGCAGCCAAGAGGGACAGGGTATTTCGGATACGCAGTATTTT. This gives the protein CASSQEGQGISDTQYF.

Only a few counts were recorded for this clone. The CDR3 sequence is CSVVAGGSDTQYF. DNA of the CDR3: TGCAGCGTTGTGGCGGGGGGTTCAGATACGCAGTATTTT. V usage is TRBV29-1 and J usage is TRBJ2-3, with 8 bases that match TRBD2. The CDR3 extends over 13 amino acids. CDR1 is SQVTM, CDR2 ANQGSEA, per germline. The V segment lost 4 bases and the J segment 4 bases; nucleotides outside the gene matches: 4.

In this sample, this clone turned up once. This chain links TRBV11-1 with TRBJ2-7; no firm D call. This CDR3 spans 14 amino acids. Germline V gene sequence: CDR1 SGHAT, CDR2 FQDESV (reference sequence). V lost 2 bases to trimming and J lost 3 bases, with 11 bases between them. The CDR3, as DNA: TGTGCCAGCAGCTTAAATACAGAGATCTACGAGCAGTACTTC. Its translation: CASSLNTEIYEQYF.

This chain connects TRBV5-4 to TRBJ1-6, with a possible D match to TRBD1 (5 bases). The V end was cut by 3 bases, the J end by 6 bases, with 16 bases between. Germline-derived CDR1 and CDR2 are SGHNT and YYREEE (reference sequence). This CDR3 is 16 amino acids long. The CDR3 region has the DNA TGTGCCAGCAGCTCCCGCCTTGGGGCTGGTAATTCACCCCTCCACTTT. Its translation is CASSSRLGAGNSPLHF.

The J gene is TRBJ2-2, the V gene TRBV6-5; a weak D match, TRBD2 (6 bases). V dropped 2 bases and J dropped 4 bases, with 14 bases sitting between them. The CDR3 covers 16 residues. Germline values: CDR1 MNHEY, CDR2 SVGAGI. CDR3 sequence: CASSYAGPPFTGELFF. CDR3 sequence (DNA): TGTGCCAGCAGTTACGCGGGGCCACCCTTCACCGGGGAGCTGTTTTTT.

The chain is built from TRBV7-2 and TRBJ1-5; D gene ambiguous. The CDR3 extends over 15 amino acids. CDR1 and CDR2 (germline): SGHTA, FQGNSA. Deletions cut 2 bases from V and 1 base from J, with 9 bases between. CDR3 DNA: TGTGCCAGCAGCTTATATTACGGGAGCAATCAGCCCCAGCATTTT. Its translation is CASSLYYGSNQPQHF.

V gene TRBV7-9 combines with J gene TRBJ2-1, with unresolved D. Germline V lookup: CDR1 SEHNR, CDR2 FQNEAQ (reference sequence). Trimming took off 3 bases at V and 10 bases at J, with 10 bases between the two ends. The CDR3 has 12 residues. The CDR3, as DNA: TGTGCCAGCAGCTTTGGTCCAAGCGAGCAGTTCTTC. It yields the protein CASSFGPSEQFF. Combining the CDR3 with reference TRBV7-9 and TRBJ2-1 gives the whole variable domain DTGVSQNPRHKITKRGQNVTFRCDPISEHNRLYWYRQTLGQGPEFLTYFQNEAQLEKSRLLSDRFSAERPKGSFSTLEIQRTEQGDSAMYLCASSFGPSEQFFGPGTRLTVL.